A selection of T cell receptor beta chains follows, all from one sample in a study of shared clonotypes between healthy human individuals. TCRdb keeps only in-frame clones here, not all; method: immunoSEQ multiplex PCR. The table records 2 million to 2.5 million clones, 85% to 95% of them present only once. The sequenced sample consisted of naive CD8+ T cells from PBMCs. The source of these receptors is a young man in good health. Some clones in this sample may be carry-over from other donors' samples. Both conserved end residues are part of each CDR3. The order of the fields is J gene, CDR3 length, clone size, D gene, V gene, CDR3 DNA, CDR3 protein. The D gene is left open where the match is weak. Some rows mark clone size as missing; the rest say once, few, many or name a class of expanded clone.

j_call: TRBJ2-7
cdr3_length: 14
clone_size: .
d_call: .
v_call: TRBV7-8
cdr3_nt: TGTGCCAGCAGCTTAGCGGAGGGAAGAAGGGAGCAGTACTTC
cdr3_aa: CASSLAEGRREQYF

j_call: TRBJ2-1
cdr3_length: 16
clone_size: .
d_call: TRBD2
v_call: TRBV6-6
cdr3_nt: TGTGCCAGCAGTTACCCGCGCGCGGGAGTGAGCAATGAGCAGTTCTTC
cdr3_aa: CASSYPRAGVSNEQFF

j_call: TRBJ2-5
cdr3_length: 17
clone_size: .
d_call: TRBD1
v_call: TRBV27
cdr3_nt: TGTGCCAGCAGTTCCCTTACCTTGGACAGGGAGAAAGAGACCCAGTACTTC
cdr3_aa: CASSSLTLDREKETQYF

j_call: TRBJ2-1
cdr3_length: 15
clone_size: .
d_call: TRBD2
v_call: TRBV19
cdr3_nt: TGTGCCAGTAGTATAGACAGCGGGGCCTACAATGAGCAGTTCTTC
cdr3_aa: CASSIDSGAYNEQFF

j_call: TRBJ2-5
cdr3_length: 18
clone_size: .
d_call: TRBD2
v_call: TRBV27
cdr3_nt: TGTGCCAGCAGTTTAAGGGCTAGCGGGAGGGCCGGGAGCGAGACCCAGTACTTC
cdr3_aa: CASSLRASGRAGSETQYF

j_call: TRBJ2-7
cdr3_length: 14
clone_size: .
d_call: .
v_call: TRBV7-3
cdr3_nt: TGTGCCAGCAGCTTAACGGGGGCGGTAGACGAGCAGTACTTC
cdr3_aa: CASSLTGAVDEQYF

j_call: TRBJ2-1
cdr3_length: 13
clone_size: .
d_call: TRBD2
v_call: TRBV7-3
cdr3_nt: TGTGCCAGCAGCCCTAGCGGGGAGAATGAGCAGTTCTTC
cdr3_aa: CASSPSGENEQFF

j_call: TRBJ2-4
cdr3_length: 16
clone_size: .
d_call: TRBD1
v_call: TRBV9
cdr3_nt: TGTGCCAGCAGCGTAGATGGCGTGACAGGGGCTAACATTCAGTACTTC
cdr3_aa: CASSVDGVTGANIQYF

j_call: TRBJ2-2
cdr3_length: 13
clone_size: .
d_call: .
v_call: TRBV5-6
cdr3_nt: TGTGCCAGCAGCTTGCAAGACCAGGGGGAGCTGTTTTTT
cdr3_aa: CASSLQDQGELFF

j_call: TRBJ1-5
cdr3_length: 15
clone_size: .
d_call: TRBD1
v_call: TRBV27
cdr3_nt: TGTGCCAGCCGAACCGGGACAGTCGGCGGACAGCCCCAGCATTTT
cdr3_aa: CASRTGTVGGQPQHF

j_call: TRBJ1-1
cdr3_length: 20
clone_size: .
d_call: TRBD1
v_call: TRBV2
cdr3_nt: TGTGCCAGCAGTCGACCGCCTCGAAGGACTAACAGGGGGCAGAACACTGAAGCTTTCTTT
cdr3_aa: CASSRPPRRTNRGQNTEAFF

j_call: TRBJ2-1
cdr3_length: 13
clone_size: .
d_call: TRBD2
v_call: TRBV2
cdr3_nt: TGTGCCCAGCCACTAGCGGGGTACGGAGAGCAGTTCTTC
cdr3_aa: CAQPLAGYGEQFF

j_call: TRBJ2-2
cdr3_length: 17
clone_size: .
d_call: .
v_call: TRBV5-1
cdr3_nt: TGCGCCAGCAGCTCAAACGGTGTAACGGGATACGCCGGGGAGCTGTTTTTT
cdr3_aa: CASSSNGVTGYAGELFF

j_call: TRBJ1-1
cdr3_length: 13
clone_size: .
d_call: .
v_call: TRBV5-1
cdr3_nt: TGCGCCAGCGGAGAGCAGGGGTACACCGAAGCTTTCTTT
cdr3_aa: CASGEQGYTEAFF

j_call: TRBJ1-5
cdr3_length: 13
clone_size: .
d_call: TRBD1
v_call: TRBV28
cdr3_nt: TGTGCCACCACTGACAGGGACGGTCAGCCCCAGCATTTT
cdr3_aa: CATTDRDGQPQHF

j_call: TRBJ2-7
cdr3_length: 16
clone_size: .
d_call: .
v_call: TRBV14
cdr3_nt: TGTGCCAGCAGCCACCAAAACGGAGGGTTTCCCTACGAGCAGTACTTC
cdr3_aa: CASSHQNGGFPYEQYF

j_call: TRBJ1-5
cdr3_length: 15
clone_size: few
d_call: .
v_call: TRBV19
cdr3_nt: TGTGCCAGTAGTTCGACACCCTATAGCAATCAGCCCCAGCATTTT
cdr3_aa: CASSSTPYSNQPQHF

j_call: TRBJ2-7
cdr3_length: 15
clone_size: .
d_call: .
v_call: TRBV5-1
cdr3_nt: TGCGCCAGCAGCTCGGGCAGCTCCTACTCCTACGAGCAGTACTTC
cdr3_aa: CASSSGSSYSYEQYF

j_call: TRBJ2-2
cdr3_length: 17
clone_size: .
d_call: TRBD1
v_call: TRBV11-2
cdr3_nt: TGTGCCAGCAGCCCGAAGACAGGGGATGTCCGGTTCTGGGAGCTGTTTTTT
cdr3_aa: CASSPKTGDVRFWELFF

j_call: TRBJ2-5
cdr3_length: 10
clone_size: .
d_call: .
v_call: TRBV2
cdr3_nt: TGTGCCAGCAGTGTAGGGACCCAGTACTTC
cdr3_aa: CASSVGTQYF

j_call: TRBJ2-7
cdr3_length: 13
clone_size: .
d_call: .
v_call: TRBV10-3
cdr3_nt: TGTGCCATCAGTGAGGCAGGGGTCATCGAGCAGTACTTC
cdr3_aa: CAISEAGVIEQYF

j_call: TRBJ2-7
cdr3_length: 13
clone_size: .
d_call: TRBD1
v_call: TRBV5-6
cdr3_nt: TGTGCCAGCAGCTGGGGGACAGGGAGCGAGCAGTACTTC
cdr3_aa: CASSWGTGSEQYF

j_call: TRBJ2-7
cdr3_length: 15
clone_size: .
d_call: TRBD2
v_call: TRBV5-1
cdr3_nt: TGCGCCAGCAGGTTGACTAGCGGGGCGACCTACGAGCAGTACTTC
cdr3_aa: CASRLTSGATYEQYF

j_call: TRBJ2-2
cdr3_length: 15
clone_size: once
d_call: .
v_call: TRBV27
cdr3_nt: TGTGCCAGCAGTTTAGACAGACAAAACACCGGGGAGCTGTTTTTT
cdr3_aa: CASSLDRQNTGELFF

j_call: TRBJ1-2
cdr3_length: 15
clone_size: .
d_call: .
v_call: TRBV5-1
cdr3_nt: TGCGCCAGCAGCTTGGAAGCGAGATCCAACTATGGCTACACCTTC
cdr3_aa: CASSLEARSNYGYTF

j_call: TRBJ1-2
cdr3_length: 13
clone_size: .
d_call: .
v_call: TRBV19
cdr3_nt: TGTGCCACCGACCCGACAGGTACCTATGGCTACACCTTC
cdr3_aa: CATDPTGTYGYTF

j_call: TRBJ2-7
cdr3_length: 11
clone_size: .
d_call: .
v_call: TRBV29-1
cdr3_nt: TGCAGCGTTTTCGAGGCCTACGAGCAGTACTTC
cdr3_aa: CSVFEAYEQYF

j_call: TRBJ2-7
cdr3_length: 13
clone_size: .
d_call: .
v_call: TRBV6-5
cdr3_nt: TGTGCCAGCAGTTCATATCCTGGGTACGAGCAGTACTTC
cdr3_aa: CASSSYPGYEQYF

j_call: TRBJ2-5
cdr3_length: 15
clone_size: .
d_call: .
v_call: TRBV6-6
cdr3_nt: TGTGCCAGCAGTTACACAGGGGGGGGTGTGGAGACCCAGTACTTC
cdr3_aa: CASSYTGGGVETQYF

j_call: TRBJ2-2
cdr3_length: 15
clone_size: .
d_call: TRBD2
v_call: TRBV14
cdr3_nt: TGTGCCAGCAGCTCTCGTGGAGGGAGGGCCGGGGAGCTGTTTTTT
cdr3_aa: CASSSRGGRAGELFF

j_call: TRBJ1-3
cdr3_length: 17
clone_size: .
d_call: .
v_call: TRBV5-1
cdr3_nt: TGCGCCAGCAGCCCGGGACGGACCATGACCTCTGGAAACACCATATATTTT
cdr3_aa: CASSPGRTMTSGNTIYF

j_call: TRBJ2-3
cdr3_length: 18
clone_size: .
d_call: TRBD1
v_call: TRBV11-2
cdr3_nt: TGTGCCAGCAGCCAGATTGGACAGGGGCGGGACCGTGCAGATACGCAGTATTTT
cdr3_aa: CASSQIGQGRDRADTQYF

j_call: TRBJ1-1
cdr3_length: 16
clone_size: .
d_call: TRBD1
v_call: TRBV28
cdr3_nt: TGTGCCAGCAGCCTAAGGGCAGGGGGCTTCGGGACTGAAGCTTTCTTT
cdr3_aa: CASSLRAGGFGTEAFF

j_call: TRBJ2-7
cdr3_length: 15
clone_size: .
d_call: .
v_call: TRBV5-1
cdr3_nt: TGCGCCAGCAGCTTGGTTGTCAGAGCTATGGACGAGCAGTACTTC
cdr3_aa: CASSLVVRAMDEQYF

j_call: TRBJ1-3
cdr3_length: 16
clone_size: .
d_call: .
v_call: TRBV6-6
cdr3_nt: TGTGCCAGCAGGATTCAAGGGGGGGACTCTGGAAACACCATATATTTT
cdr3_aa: CASRIQGGDSGNTIYF

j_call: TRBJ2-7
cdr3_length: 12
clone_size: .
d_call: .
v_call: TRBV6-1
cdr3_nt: TGTGCCAGCAGTGAAGCTGGAATCGAGCAGTACTTC
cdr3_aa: CASSEAGIEQYF

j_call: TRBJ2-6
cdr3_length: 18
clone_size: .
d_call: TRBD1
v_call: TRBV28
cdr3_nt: TGTGCCAGCACTCTAACAGGGGGCGGACTAAGAGGGGCCAACGTCCTGACTTTC
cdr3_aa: CASTLTGGGLRGANVLTF

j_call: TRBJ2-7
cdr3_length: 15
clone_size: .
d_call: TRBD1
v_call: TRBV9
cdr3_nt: TGTGCCAGCAGCCTGGGGGGGACAGGGAATTACGAGCAGTACTTC
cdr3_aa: CASSLGGTGNYEQYF

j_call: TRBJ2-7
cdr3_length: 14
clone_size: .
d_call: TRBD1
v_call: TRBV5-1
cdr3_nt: TGCGCCAGCAGCTCGGACAGGGGGCTCCACGAGCAGTACTTC
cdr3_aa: CASSSDRGLHEQYF

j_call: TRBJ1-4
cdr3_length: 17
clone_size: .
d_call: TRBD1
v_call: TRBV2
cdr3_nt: TGTGCCAGCAGTGAAAGACAGGGGCCCATTAAAGGGGAAAAACTGTTTTTT
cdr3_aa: CASSERQGPIKGEKLFF